This T cell receptor beta chain comes out of a study of T cells in Graves' hyperthyroidism and ophthalmopathy. Regarding the study as a whole: Also found in blood were most expanded thyroid clonotypes above 0.001. Patients with ophthalmopathy were separated from those with stable hyperthyroidism by a 13 V-J model.

Diagnosis of hyperthyroidism was new in patients aged 18 to 65, and its duration was under 2 months. Researchers barred patients who had uncontrolled infection, other autoimmune disease, pregnancy or lactation. Concerning this clonotype: Its target is unknown.

Amplified regions were TCR beta CDR3 sequences from RNA transcripts. An initial round of RT-PCR targeting the TCR CDR3 relied on the HTBI primer set. MiXCR, run by TCRdb on the multiplex PCR reads, gives a single entry per CDR3 protein. The table has about 510,000 distinct CDR3 sequences, around 15% seen once. V gave up 3 bases and J gave up 4 bases; unmatched junction bases: 4. The CDR3 runs 16 residues. This TCR derives from a woman aged 40-49 years with Graves' hyperthyroidism. The specimen sequenced was blood. This chain connects TRBV12-3 or TRBV12-4 to TRBJ2-2, with 11 bases that match TRBD2. The CDR3 nucleotides are TGTGCCAGCAGTTTCGGGCTAGCGGGAGGCACCGGGGAGCTGTTTTTT. It encodes CASSFGLAGGTGELFF.